Each of the 32 T cell receptor beta chains below was sequenced from the same sample in a study of T-cell memory formation after mild COVID-19. TCRdb redid the calling of the 5' RACE reads with MiXCR, one entry per CDR3 protein. The top ten hold about an eighth of the sample, which has 450,000 to 650,000 distinct CDR3 sequences, roughly 20% seen once. The sample consisted of PBMCs or a T cell subset sorted from them (not recorded which). The receptors stem from an adult woman who had mild COVID-19 (a few samples of this study predate the infection). Cell type and time point are not known.

This chain connects TRBV30 to TRBJ2-2; D remains ambiguous. The CDR3 extends over 14 amino acids. V dropped 4 bases and J dropped 0 bases, with 9 bases sitting between them. Per the germline V gene, CDR1 is GTSNPN and CDR2 is SVGIG (reference sequence). CDR3 in DNA: TGTGCCTGGATACGATTTTCGAACACCGGGGAGCTGTTTTTT. Its protein is CAWIRFSNTGELFF.

This clonotype was recorded at least ten times. This chain connects TRBV12-3 or TRBV12-4 to TRBJ2-2; no clear D. The ends were cut back, 2 bases at V and 0 bases at J, with 7 bases in the middle. The CDR3 is 15 amino acids. The CDR3 spells CASSLYGSNTGELFF. The CDR3 DNA reads TGTGCCAGCAGTTTATACGGGTCGAACACCGGGGAGCTGTTTTTT.

There are a few counts of this clonotype. CDR3 nucleotide sequence: TGTGCCAGCAGCGTAGGAACTACCTCCTACGAGCAGTACTTC. Translating gives CASSVGTTSYEQYF. This rearrangement joins TRBV9 to TRBJ2-7; D not resolved. Germline assignment: CDR1 SGDLS and CDR2 YYNGEE. This CDR3 region has 14 residues. Trimming pared 0 bases from V and 0 bases from J, leaving 7 bases between.

V is TRBV15 and J is TRBJ2-7; TRBD2 aligns across 12 bases. The germline V gene has CDR1 LNHNV and CDR2 YYDKDF (reference sequence). V gave up 5 bases and J gave up 0 bases; unmatched junction bases: 5. This CDR3 has 16 amino acids. CDR3 loop: CATSRRLAGASYEQYF. The DNA for the CDR3 is TGTGCCACCAGCCGACGACTAGCGGGGGCCTCCTACGAGCAGTACTTC.

V usage is TRBV7-9 and J usage is TRBJ2-7; D is possibly TRBD1 (6 bases). Germline V lookup: CDR1 SEHNR, CDR2 FQNEAQ (reference sequence). CDR3 length: 16 amino acids. The V end was cut by 1 base, the J end by 6 bases, with 19 bases between. Here the CDR3 DNA reads TGTGCCAGCAGCTTAGTGGGGGCTCAGTTCCCGGGCGAGCAGTACTTC. Its protein is CASSLVGAQFPGEQYF.

CDR3 region: CASSLRTGTGRPKLFF. The DNA for the CDR3 is TGTGCCAGCAGCCTCCGAACCGGGACGGGACGCCCAAAACTGTTTTTT. The chain uses TRBV3-1 and TRBJ1-4; maybe TRBD1 (5 bases). Germline V gene data show CDR1 as LGHDT and CDR2 as YNNKEL (reference sequence). The V and J ends lost 4 bases and 10 bases respectively, with 22 bases between them. This CDR3 has 16 amino acids.

This clonotype has only a few counts. V gene TRBV12-3 or TRBV12-4 combines with J gene TRBJ2-1; the D gene is possibly TRBD1 (7 bases). The length of the CDR3 is 13 residues. Trimming shortened V by 7 bases and J by 8 bases, and 15 bases separated the two germline ends. The CDR3 nucleotides read TGTGCCAGCACATCGACAGGGAGGCATGAGCAGTTCTTC. Translating gives CASTSTGRHEQFF.

This clonotype was found a few times. The genes are TRBV15 and TRBJ2-6, with unresolved D. This CDR3 has 16 residues. The V end lost 0 bases, the J end lost 0 bases, and 6 bases lay between the germline ends. CDR1 is LNHNV, CDR2 YYDKDF, per germline (reference sequence). The CDR3 here is CATSRDWVSGANVLTF. Written as DNA, the CDR3 is TGTGCCACCAGCAGAGATTGGGTCTCTGGGGCCAACGTCCTGACTTTC.

The rearrangement links TRBV4-1 to TRBJ1-2; D unresolved. Trimming took 4 bases from V and 9 from J, leaving 9 bases between them. The CDR3 runs to 11 residues. The germline gives CDR1 MGHRA, CDR2 YSYEKL. The CDR3 sequence is CASSPVRRYTF. CDR3 coding DNA: TGCGCCAGCAGCCCCGTGAGGCGCTACACCTTC.

J is TRBJ2-1 and V is TRBV5-4; the D gene is possibly TRBD2 (6 bases). The CDR3 sequence is 16 residues long. V lost 2 bases and J 7 bases, leaving 19 bases between the germline ends. The germline V gene encodes CDR1 SGHNT and CDR2 YYREEE (reference sequence). CDR3 protein: CASSFGGFGLGNEQFF. CDR3 coding DNA: TGTGCCAGCAGCTTTGGAGGGTTCGGGTTAGGGAATGAGCAGTTCTTC.

A few counts support this clonotype. The chain recombines TRBV9 with TRBJ1-2; no clear D. The germline V and J ends were trimmed by 0 bases and 4 bases, with 13 bases remaining between them. The CDR3 totals 15 residues. Germline V lookup: CDR1 SGDLS, CDR2 YYNGEE. CDR3 region: CASSVEGTPVYGYTF. CDR3 DNA sequence: TGTGCCAGCAGCGTAGAAGGTACGCCAGTCTATGGCTACACCTTC.

The genes are TRBV6-5 and TRBJ1-1; TRBD1 aligns across 10 bases. Germline-derived CDR1 and CDR2 are MNHEY and SVGAGI. V shed 6 bases and J 5 bases; nucleotides not matched to a gene: 6. This CDR3 has 14 residues. The CDR3 sequence: CASSQLDRGTEAFF. CDR3 bases: TGTGCCAGCAGCCAATTGGACAGGGGGACTGAAGCTTTCTTT.

Only a few counts were recorded for this clonotype. V is TRBV5-1 and J is TRBJ2-1; TRBD1 aligns across 9 bases. The CDR3 is made up of 13 amino acids. Germline lookup yields CDR1 SGHRS and CDR2 YFSETQ. Trimming took 2 bases from V and 10 from J; bases not matched to a gene: 4. CDR3 coding DNA: TGCGCCAGCAGCTTAGACAGGGGGGGCGAGCAGTTCTTC. Protein: CASSLDRGGEQFF.

The V gene is TRBV5-1, the J gene TRBJ2-3; 8 positions match TRBD1. The CDR3 is 14 amino acids. With V trimmed by 6 bases and J by 3 bases, 6 bases remained unmatched. CDR1 SGHRS and CDR2 YFSETQ come from the germline V gene. CDR3 coding DNA: TGCGCCAGCACCGGACAGGGAACGACAGATACGCAGTATTTT. Amino acid sequence: CASTGQGTTDTQYF. The full variable domain, completed using reference TRBV5-1 and TRBJ2-3, is KAGVTQTPRYLIKTRGQQVTLSCSPISGHRSVSWYQQTPGQGLQFLFEYFSETQRNKGNFPGRFSGRQFSNSRSEMNVSTLELGDSALYLCASTGQGTTDTQYFGPGTRLTVL.

V is TRBV6-6 and J is TRBJ2-5, with a weak D call TRBD2 (6 bases). The V and J ends lost 6 bases and 4 bases respectively, with 9 bases between them. The germline CDR1 and CDR2 sequences are MNHNY and SVGAGI (reference sequence). CDR3 length: 12 amino acids. The CDR3 spells CASSGSTETQYF. CDR3 in DNA: TGTGCCAGCAGCGGGAGTACAGAGACCCAGTACTTC.

This chain joins TRBV12-3 or TRBV12-4 and TRBJ2-7; D possibly corresponds to TRBD1 (5 bases). The CDR3 contains 12 residues. Trimming removed 6 bases from V and 6 bases from J, with 12 bases in between. Here the CDR3 DNA reads TGTGCCAGCAGGTCGACAGTTGGCGAGCAGTACTTC. It specifies CASRSTVGEQYF.

The table lists this clonotype with a few counts. The chain is built from TRBV19 and TRBJ2-7; no definite D call. Trimming took 2 bases from V and 7 from J, leaving 12 bases between them. The CDR3 is 13 amino acids. CDR1 is LNHDA and CDR2 is SQIVND in the germline V gene (reference sequence). The CDR3 nucleotides are TGTGCCAGTAGTATACATAATATTGAAGAGCAGTACTTC. The encoded protein is CASSIHNIEEQYF.

The chain employs TRBV3-1 and TRBJ2-3; 11 bases are a match to TRBD2. CDR3 size: 16 residues. V trimming: 2 bases; J trimming: 3 bases; junction bases outside the gene matches: 4. Per germline, CDR1 LGHDT and CDR2 YNNKEL (reference sequence). The CDR3 here is CASSQLAGGVTDTQYF. For the CDR3, the DNA is TGTGCCAGCAGCCAACTAGCGGGAGGAGTTACAGATACGCAGTATTTT.

This chain links TRBV7-3 with TRBJ2-2; 7 bases match TRBD2. CDR3 length: 13 amino acids. The germline V gene encodes CDR1 SGHTA and CDR2 FQGTGA. The junction had 3 bases not matched to a gene; V was cut back by 5 bases and J by 6 bases. CDR3 sequence (DNA): TGTGCCAGCAGCCCAGGACTAGCCGGGGAGCTGTTTTTT. This codes for CASSPGLAGELFF. The full variable domain, in which reference TRBV7-3 and TRBJ2-2 provide the parts outside the CDR3, is GAGVSQTPSNKVTEKGKYVELRCDPISGHTALYWYRQSLGQGPEFLIYFQGTGAADDSGLPNDRFFAVRPEGSVSTLKIQRTERGDSAVYLCASSPGLAGELFFGEGSRLTVL.

The sample holds a few counts of this clonotype. The chain recombines TRBV15 with TRBJ1-1, with no clear D. V was pared by 7 bases and J by 4 bases, with 13 bases between. Germline V gene data show CDR1 as LNHNV and CDR2 as YYDKDF (reference sequence). CDR3 length: 13 amino acids. The CDR3 loop is CATTRGGGTEAFF. The DNA of the CDR3 is TGTGCCACCACCCGGGGAGGCGGCACTGAAGCTTTCTTT.

This chain joins TRBV2 and TRBJ2-1; no definite D call. This CDR3 is built from 12 residues. CDR1 SNHLY and CDR2 FYNNEI come from the germline V gene. V shed 4 bases and J shed 10 bases, with 11 bases lying between them. The CDR3 protein is CASSAMRPEQFF. The DNA for the CDR3 is TGTGCCAGCAGTGCAATGAGGCCGGAGCAGTTCTTC.

V and J are TRBV7-9 and TRBJ2-7; TRBD1 might be the D (6 bases). V was trimmed by 4 bases and J by 2 bases, leaving 15 bases between them. This CDR3 has 15 amino acids. Germline-derived CDR1 and CDR2 are SEHNR and FQNEAQ (reference sequence). CDR3: CASSSPDRMTYEQYF. DNA for the CDR3: TGTGCCAGCAGCTCTCCGGACAGAATGACCTACGAGCAGTACTTC. Based on the CDR3 plus reference TRBV7-9 and TRBJ2-7, the full variable domain is DTGVSQNPRHKITKRGQNVTFRCDPISEHNRLYWYRQTLGQGPEFLTYFQNEAQLEKSRLLSDRFSAERPKGSFSTLEIQRTEQGDSAMYLCASSSPDRMTYEQYFGPGTRLTVT.

CDR3 sequence: CASGDRWTNTGELFF. The CDR3 DNA reads as TGTGCCAGCGGCGACCGGTGGACGAACACCGGGGAGCTGTTTTTT. The V and J genes are TRBV3-1 and TRBJ2-2; D unresolved. The V gene lost 8 bases and the J gene lost 0 bases, with 13 bases spanning the gap. This CDR3 has 15 amino acids. Germline lookup yields CDR1 LGHDT and CDR2 YNNKEL (reference sequence).

Of note for this clonotype: The junction departs from germline at one end; a sequencing error may be responsible. The gene calls are TRBV4-1 and TRBJ2-7; D possibly corresponds to TRBD2 (5 bases). CDR1 is MGHRA and CDR2 is YSYEKL in the germline V gene. The CDR3 totals 13 residues. CDR3 sequence: CASSQDISGVVAF. CDR3 sequence (DNA): TGCGCCAGCAGCCAAGATATTAGTGGGGTGGTAGCGTTC.

This clonotype was counted a few times. This chain joins TRBV27 and TRBJ2-7, with D unclear. This CDR3 is 14 amino acids long. Germline-derived CDR1 and CDR2 are MNHEY and SMNVEV (reference sequence). V lost 7 bases and J 6 bases, leaving 19 bases between the germline ends. CDR3 nucleotide sequence: TGTGCCAGCACCCTTCGTGGGCTGATGACCGAGCAGTACTTC. It encodes CASTLRGLMTEQYF.

V gene TRBV4-1 combines with J gene TRBJ1-4; D is unclear. CDR1 MGHRA and CDR2 YSYEKL come from the germline V gene. The CDR3 runs 12 residues. The V and J ends lost 0 bases and 15 bases respectively, with 11 bases between them. CDR3 in DNA: TGCGCCAGCAGCCAAGAACGGCCCCCGGTGTTTTTT. Translation: CASSQERPPVFF.

Many counts were recorded for this clonotype. The chain uses TRBV23-1 and TRBJ2-7, with a weak D call TRBD1 (6 bases). TRBV23-1 is treated as an ORF (open reading frame) with a function not yet certain. This CDR3 is 14 amino acids long. Between the trimmed V and J ends, which lost 3 bases and 1 base, there was a span of 10 bases. The CDR3 DNA sequence: TGCGCCAGCAGTCAGTCAGGACAGTCCTACGAGCAGTACTTC. Encoded protein: CASSQSGQSYEQYF.

At least ten counts were recorded for this clonotype. The chain carries TRBV12-3 or TRBV12-4 and TRBJ2-1; 7 bases fit TRBD1. The CDR3 has 13 residues. V was clipped by 4 bases and J by 7 bases; unmatched bases: 4. CDR3 loop: CASSSRGINEQFF. The CDR3 DNA reads as TGTGCCAGCAGTTCCAGGGGGATTAATGAGCAGTTCTTC.

This clonotype came up many times. The chain links TRBV15 to TRBJ2-5, with D perhaps matching TRBD2 (6 bases). This CDR3 contains 15 residues. V lost 3 bases and J 4 bases, leaving 15 bases between the germline ends. Germline CDR1 and CDR2: LNHNV and YYDKDF (reference sequence). The CDR3 loop reads CATSSGFGTGETQYF. The CDR3 DNA sequence: TGTGCCACCAGCAGCGGCTTCGGGACTGGAGAGACCCAGTACTTC.

This clonotype was counted between two and nine times. V usage is TRBV7-9 and J usage is TRBJ2-1, with unresolved D. The germline V and J ends were trimmed by 7 bases and 5 bases, with 12 bases remaining between them. CDR1 is SEHNR, CDR2 FQNEAQ, per germline (reference sequence). CDR3 length: 13 residues. The CDR3 loop reads CASTIAAHNEQFF. CDR3 DNA: TGTGCCAGCACCATAGCTGCCCACAATGAGCAGTTCTTC.

The V gene is TRBV4-2, the J gene TRBJ2-1; 8 bases are a match to TRBD2. Trimming cost V 0 bases and J 5 bases; bases outside gene matches: 3. CDR1 and CDR2 (germline): LGHNA, YNFKEQ. This CDR3 is 15 amino acids long. Here the CDR3 reads CASSQDSGEDNEQFF. CDR3 sequence (DNA): TGTGCCAGCAGCCAAGATAGCGGGGAAGACAATGAGCAGTTCTTC.

The chain employs TRBV3-1 and TRBJ1-1; D is unclear. CDR1 LGHDT and CDR2 YNNKEL come from the germline V gene (reference sequence). This CDR3 region has 15 residues. V was clipped by 0 bases and J by 1 base, with 9 bases between them. CDR3 sequence (DNA): TGTGCCAGCAGCCAAGATGAGGGTTCGAACACTGAAGCTTTCTTT. Protein product: CASSQDEGSNTEAFF.